Each of the 23 T cell receptor beta chains below was sequenced from the same sample in a study of T cells in Graves' hyperthyroidism and ophthalmopathy. RNA transcripts were the template for amplifying TCR beta CDR3 regions. HTBI primers were the set used in a first-round RT-PCR of the TCR CDR3. MiXCR, run by TCRdb on the multiplex PCR reads, gives a single entry per CDR3 protein. The table includes fewer than 750,000 distinct CDR3 sequences, about 14% detected once. Sequencing was performed on blood. The receptors stem from a woman aged 45-60 years with Graves' ophthalmopathy.

This clonotype was seen at least ten times. This rearrangement joins TRBV9 to TRBJ1-6, with D tentatively TRBD1 (6 bases). Deletions cut 4 bases from V and 7 bases from J, with 15 bases between. Germline CDR1 and CDR2: SGDLS and YYNGEE. The CDR3 is 15 amino acids. The DNA of the CDR3 is TGTGCCAGCAGCCCAGGGGATGGCGGGAATTCACCCCTCCACTTT. This sequence encodes CASSPGDGGNSPLHF.

The rearrangement links TRBV9 to TRBJ2-3; perhaps TRBD2 as D (5 bases). The CDR3 spans 14 residues. The germline V gene encodes CDR1 SGDLS and CDR2 YYNGEE. V shed 4 bases and J shed 0 bases, with 9 bases lying between them. CDR3 nucleotide sequence: TGTGCCAGCAGCATGACTACTAGCACAGATACGCAGTATTTT. Translating it yields CASSMTTSTDTQYF.

V usage is TRBV19 and J usage is TRBJ1-1, with D perhaps TRBD1 (5 bases). The CDR3 loop spans 13 amino acids. The V gene's germline CDR1 is LNHDA and CDR2 SQIVND (reference sequence). V was shortened by 7 bases and J by 1 base, with 10 bases between the two germline ends. The CDR3, as DNA: TGTGCCAGTAAAGGCGGACAGAACACTGAAGCTTTCTTT. This encodes CASKGGQNTEAFF.

The chain has TRBV6-1 and TRBJ2-1; no clear D gene. V dropped 6 bases and J dropped 10 bases, with 16 bases sitting between them. CDR3 length: 13 residues. Germline-derived CDR1 and CDR2 are MNHNS and SASEGT. The CDR3 DNA reads TGTGCCAGCAGGCCAGACCGGAGCAGGGAGCAGTTCTTC. Protein product: CASRPDRSREQFF.

This clonotype was counted ten times or more. The chain uses TRBV7-9 and TRBJ2-1; TRBD2 aligns across 11 bases. This CDR3 has 14 residues. With V trimmed by 1 base and J by 12 bases, 5 bases remained unmatched. CDR1 is SEHNR and CDR2 is FQNEAQ in the germline V gene (reference sequence). The CDR3 region has the DNA TGTGCCAGCAGCTTAGAAACTAGCGGGAGTCGGCAGTTCTTC. It is translated as CASSLETSGSRQFF.

This clonotype has ten or more counts. The V call is TRBV7-2, the J call TRBJ2-5, with no clear D. The germline gives CDR1 SGHTA, CDR2 FQGNSA. The CDR3 spans 13 residues. The ends were cut back, 5 bases at V and 1 base at J, with 8 bases in the middle. The CDR3 loop reads CASSAPAQETQYF. The CDR3 DNA reads as TGTGCCAGCAGCGCCCCGGCCCAAGAGACCCAGTACTTC.

In this sample, this clonotype turned up many times. The CDR3 region is CASSVGGSTEAFF. The DNA of the CDR3 is TGTGCCAGCAGCGTAGGAGGGAGCACTGAAGCTTTCTTT. The J gene is TRBJ1-1, the V gene TRBV9; D not certain. The CDR3 has 13 residues. Trimming removed 0 bases at V and 4 bases at J, with 7 bases between. Germline CDR1 SGDLS, CDR2 YYNGEE.

This clonotype was counted at least ten times. The rearrangement uses TRBV5-5 and TRBJ1-1; D possibly corresponds to TRBD1 (5 bases). The V end was cut by 4 bases, the J end by 1 base, with 14 bases between. The CDR3 extends over 15 amino acids. From germline, CDR1 is SGHKS and CDR2 YYEKEE (reference sequence). In DNA form, the CDR3 reads TGTGCCAGCAGCACCAATCAGGGCCCGAACACTGAAGCTTTCTTT. Translation: CASSTNQGPNTEAFF.

J is TRBJ2-2 and V is TRBV6-6, with 7 bases identical to TRBD1. This CDR3 spans 16 amino acids. Germline loops: CDR1 MNHNY, CDR2 SVGAGI (reference sequence). J gave up 7 bases and V 2 bases, and 10 bases lay outside the gene matches. CDR3 region: CASSYGDRVGIGELFF. In DNA, the CDR3 is TGTGCCAGCAGTTACGGCGACAGGGTCGGGATCGGGGAGCTGTTTTTT.

This clonotype was seen a few times. The V gene is TRBV4-1, the J gene TRBJ2-5; TRBD2 matches 12 bases. CDR3 length equals 17 residues. Germline CDR1 MGHRA, CDR2 YSYEKL. J was trimmed by 5 bases and V by 3 bases; bases with no gene match: 10. The CDR3 here is CASSHTTSGRRGETQYF. The CDR3 DNA reads as TGCGCCAGCAGCCATACGACTAGCGGGAGACGGGGTGAGACCCAGTACTTC.

This clonotype was picked up many times. The chain is built from TRBV12-3 or TRBV12-4 and TRBJ1-1; D is unresolved. Between the trimmed V and J ends, which lost 5 bases and 7 bases, there was a span of 11 bases. This CDR3 region has 12 residues. The CDR3 sequence: CASSRNLGEAFF. In DNA, the CDR3 is TGTGCCAGCAGTCGCAACCTCGGTGAAGCTTTCTTT.

This clonotype was seen more than once but under ten times. This chain joins TRBV5-1 and TRBJ1-4; D is unclear. V lost 0 bases to trimming and J lost 3 bases, with 15 bases between them. The V gene's germline CDR1 is SGHRS and CDR2 YFSETQ. This CDR3 comprises 17 residues. CDR3 in DNA: TGCGCCAGCAGCTTGGATTGGACGCTAAGTTCTAATGAAAAACTGTTTTTT. Translating gives CASSLDWTLSSNEKLFF.

The chain uses TRBV7-9 and TRBJ2-7, with TRBD2 identical over 9 bases. Germline lookup yields CDR1 SEHNR and CDR2 FQNEAQ (reference sequence). This CDR3 has 19 residues. Losses at the gene ends were 6 bases for V and 0 bases for J; bases not matched to a gene: 18. The CDR3 sequence is CASRRVSGGSSSSSYEQYF. DNA of the CDR3: TGTGCCAGCAGACGTGTTAGCGGGGGATCCTCCTCTAGCTCCTACGAGCAGTACTTC.

The chain carries TRBV24-1 and TRBJ2-1; D assignment may be TRBD1 or TRBD2 (6 bases each). Germline-derived CDR1 and CDR2 are KGHDR and SFDVKD. The length of the CDR3 is 16 residues. Trimming removed 1 base from V and 2 bases from J, with 11 bases in between. CDR3 nucleotide sequence: TGTGCCACCAGTGATTTCCGCGGGACAACCTACAATGAGCAGTTCTTC. This gives the protein CATSDFRGTTYNEQFF.

This clonotype was seen repeatedly, ten times or more. The chain recombines TRBV28 with TRBJ1-6; 7 nucleotides line up with TRBD1. V shed 3 bases, J shed 5 bases, and the junction held 4 bases outside the gene matches. Looked up from germline, CDR1 is MDHEN and CDR2 is SYDVKM. The CDR3 totals 15 residues. The CDR3 loop is CASSFEQGNNSPLHF. In DNA form, the CDR3 reads TGTGCCAGCAGTTTCGAACAGGGGAATAATTCACCCCTCCACTTT.

This clonotype has just a few counts. The chain couples TRBV5-6 to TRBJ2-3, with TRBD2 matching over 13 bases. V shed 2 bases and J 4 bases; nucleotides not matched to a gene: 7. The V gene's germline CDR1 is SGHDT and CDR2 YYEEEE. This CDR3 region has 17 residues. The CDR3 region has the DNA TGTGCCAGCAGCTTAGGACTAGCGGGAGTAGTCGCAGATACGCAGTATTTT. This gives the protein CASSLGLAGVVADTQYF.

The chain carries TRBV19 and TRBJ1-6; 8 bases fit TRBD1. V was clipped by 5 bases and J by 5 bases; unmatched bases: 11. CDR1 LNHDA and CDR2 SQIVND come from the germline V gene (reference sequence). This CDR3 comprises 17 residues. The CDR3, as DNA: TGTGCCAGTAGTCTACCCCAGGGGGCGTCGGATAATTCACCCCTCCACTTT. It translates to CASSLPQGASDNSPLHF.

This chain links TRBV5-8 with TRBJ2-3, with D uncertain. This CDR3 has 16 amino acids. The germline CDR1 and CDR2 sequences are SGHTS and YDEGEE. Between the trimmed V and J ends, which lost 4 bases and 2 bases, there was a span of 17 bases. For the CDR3, the DNA is TGTGCCAGCAGCCTCTCAACGAATCGACTCACAGATACGCAGTATTTT. It is translated as CASSLSTNRLTDTQYF.

This clonotype was recorded many times. The chain is built from TRBV7-9 and TRBJ2-1, with TRBD2 matching over 7 bases. V trimming: 3 bases; J trimming: 1 base; junction bases outside the gene matches: 9. CDR1 SEHNR and CDR2 FQNEAQ come from the germline V gene (reference sequence). This CDR3 comprises 17 residues. The CDR3 region is CASSLTSLVGSYNEQFF. DNA of the CDR3: TGTGCCAGCAGCTTGACTAGCCTGGTAGGGTCCTACAATGAGCAGTTCTTC.

This clonotype has only a few counts. The chain links TRBV4-2 to TRBJ1-3; the D is unclear. Germline CDR1 is LGHNA and CDR2 is YNFKEQ. The CDR3 consists of 16 residues. Trimming stripped 1 base from V and 0 bases from J, with 10 bases between. The CDR3 DNA reads TGTGCCAGCAGCCAAGGTGTTGCGGGCTCTGGAAACACCATATATTTT. Amino acids: CASSQGVAGSGNTIYF.

CDR3 DNA sequence: TGCGCCAGCAGCCAAAGGGCAGACCTGCGGGGTACGCAGTATTTT. Amino acid sequence: CASSQRADLRGTQYF. This chain joins TRBV5-1 and TRBJ2-3; D perhaps matches TRBD2 (6 bases). V was clipped by 4 bases and J by 8 bases, with 20 bases between them. CDR1 and CDR2 from the germline V gene are SGHRS and YFSETQ. The CDR3 is 15 residues long.

This clonotype turned up a few times. The chain uses TRBV7-3 and TRBJ2-3, with a weak D call TRBD1 (5 bases). The CDR3 has 14 amino acids. Germline CDR1 SGHTA, CDR2 FQGTGA. V lost 5 bases to trimming and J lost 6 bases, with 15 bases between them. CDR3 DNA sequence: TGTGCCAGCAGCCTTACCAGGGCTGGTGATACGCAGTATTTT. This encodes CASSLTRAGDTQYF. The full variable domain, with the rest looked up from reference TRBV7-3 and TRBJ2-3, is GAGVSQTPSNKVTEKGKYVELRCDPISGHTALYWYRQSLGQGPEFLIYFQGTGAADDSGLPNDRFFAVRPEGSVSTLKIQRTERGDSAVYLCASSLTRAGDTQYFGPGTRLTVL.

The rearrangement links TRBV4-3 to TRBJ2-1; 7 bases agree with TRBD2. Germline CDR1 LGHNA, CDR2 YSLEER. The CDR3 loop spans 16 amino acids. J lost 3 bases, V lost 1 base, and 6 bases had no gene match. The CDR3 loop reads CASSQAIAGVYNEQFF. The CDR3 DNA follows: TGCGCCAGCAGCCAAGCGATTGCGGGGGTCTACAATGAGCAGTTCTTC.